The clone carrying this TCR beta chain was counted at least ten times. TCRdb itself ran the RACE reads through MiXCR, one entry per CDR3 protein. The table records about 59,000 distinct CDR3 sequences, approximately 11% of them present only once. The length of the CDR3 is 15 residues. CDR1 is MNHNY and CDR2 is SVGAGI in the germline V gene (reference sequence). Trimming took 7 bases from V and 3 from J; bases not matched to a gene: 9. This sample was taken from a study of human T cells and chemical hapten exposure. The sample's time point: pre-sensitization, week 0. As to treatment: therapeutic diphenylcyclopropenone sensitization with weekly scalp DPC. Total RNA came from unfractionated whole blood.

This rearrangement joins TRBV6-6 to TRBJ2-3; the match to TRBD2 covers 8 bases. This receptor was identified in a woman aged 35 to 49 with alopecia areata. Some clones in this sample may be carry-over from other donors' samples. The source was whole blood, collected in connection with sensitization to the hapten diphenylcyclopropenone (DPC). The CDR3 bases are TGTGCCAGCACCCATCAGGGCGGGAGGACAGATACGCAGTATTTT. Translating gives CASTHQGGRTDTQYF.